This paragraph covers one TCR beta chain sequence. The antigen is not known. Alongside a J-beta primer mix, a sample-barcoded 5' primer served in a second PCR lasting about 7 to 12 cycles. TCRdb re-called the 5' RACE reads through MiXCR, storing one row per CDR3 protein. The sample carries 1.5 million to 2 million distinct CDR3 sequences, roughly 30% recorded once. The sample comes from a study of blood T cells in healthy people across ages. Study-wide context: About one barcoded TCR beta cDNA was captured per two T cells.

The study drew donors from healthy Caucasian individuals in Russia aged 6 to 90. In germline, CDR1 is SEHNR, CDR2 FQNEAQ (reference sequence). The CDR3 spans 13 residues. V was cut by 3 bases and J by 8 bases, with 10 bases left in between. Findings and limits, study-wide: Any conclusive comparison of naive versus antigen-experienced cells was prevented by using unsorted PBMCs.

Sequenced: blood. V and J are TRBV7-9 and TRBJ1-4; D gene ambiguous. The source of this sequence is a woman aged 25 to 39 in good health. CDR3 coding DNA: TGTGCCAGCAGCTTTTCACAAGGCGAAAAACTGTTTTTT. Translated, it gives CASSFSQGEKLFF. Full variable domain (missing parts from reference TRBV7-9 and TRBJ1-4): DTGVSQNPRHKITKRGQNVTFRCDPISEHNRLYWYRQTLGQGPEFLTYFQNEAQLEKSRLLSDRFSAERPKGSFSTLEIQRTEQGDSAMYLCASSFSQGEKLFFGSGTQLSVL.